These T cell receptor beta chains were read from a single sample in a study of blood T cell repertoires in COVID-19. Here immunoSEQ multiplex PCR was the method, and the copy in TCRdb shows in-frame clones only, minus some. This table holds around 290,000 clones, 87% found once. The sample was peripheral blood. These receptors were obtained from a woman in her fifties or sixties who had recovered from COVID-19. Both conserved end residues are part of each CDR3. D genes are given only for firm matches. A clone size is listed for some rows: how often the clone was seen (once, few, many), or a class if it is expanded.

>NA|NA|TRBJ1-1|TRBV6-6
CASSPTGRNTEAFF
TGTGCCAGCAGTCCGACAGGCAGGAACACTGAAGCTTTCTTT
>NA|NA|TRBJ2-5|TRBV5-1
CASSLPMERETQYF
TGCGCCAGCAGCTTGCCGATGGAGAGGGAGACCCAGTACTTC
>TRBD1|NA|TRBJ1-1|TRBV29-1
CSARTGIVTEAFF
TGCAGCGCCCGGACAGGGATTGTGACTGAAGCTTTCTTT
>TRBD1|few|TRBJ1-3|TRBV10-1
CARQGEDGNTIYF
TGCGCCAGGCAGGGGGAGGATGGAAACACCATATATTTT
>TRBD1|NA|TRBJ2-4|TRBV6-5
CTSSRQGPVKNIQYF
TGTACCAGCAGTAGACAGGGGCCTGTCAAAAACATTCAGTACTTC
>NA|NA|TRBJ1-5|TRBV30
CAWRRQELQPQHF
TGTGCCTGGAGAAGGCAGGAACTTCAGCCCCAGCATTTT
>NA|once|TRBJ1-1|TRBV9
CASSVAPMNTEAFF
TGTGCCAGCAGCGTGGCACCCATGAACACTGAAGCTTTCTTT
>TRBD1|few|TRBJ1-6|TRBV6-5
CASRAGTGQSPLHF
TGTGCCAGCAGGGCCGGGACAGGACAATCACCCCTCCACTTT
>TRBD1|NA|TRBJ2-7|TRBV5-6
CASSWDRTYEQYF
TGTGCCAGCAGCTGGGACAGAACCTACGAGCAGTACTTC
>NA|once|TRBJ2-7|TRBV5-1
CASTEQGIGEQYF
TGCGCCAGCACGGAGCAGGGGATTGGGGAGCAGTACTTC
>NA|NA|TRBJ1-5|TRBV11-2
CASSFSGKDQPQHF
TGTGCCAGCAGCTTTTCGGGAAAAGATCAGCCCCAGCATTTT
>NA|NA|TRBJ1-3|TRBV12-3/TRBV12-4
CASSLASGNTIYF
TGTGCCAGCAGTTTGGCCTCTGGAAACACCATATATTTT
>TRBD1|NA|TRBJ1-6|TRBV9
CASSEWDRSSYNSPLHF
TGTGCCAGCAGCGAATGGGACAGGAGCTCCTATAATTCACCCCTCCACTTT